This TCR beta chain was identified in a study of blood T cell repertoires in COVID-19. As for the study in general: Sites in the United States, Italy and Spain provided acute and convalescent COVID-19 samples. From T cells, B-cell-depleted T cells, or PBMCs came the material, which was cDNA or gDNA.

Source study methods: Nucleated cell number was recorded as an estimate derived from reference gene primer amplification. Generated by immunoSEQ multiplex PCR, the TCRdb table keeps only in-frame clones and is missing some. The D gene and trimming were derived from the DNA, and the V and J assignments and clone size from that table. In the table there are 130,000 or so clones, 75% to 85% of which are singletons. The CDR3 loop spans 18 amino acids. Germline-derived CDR1 and CDR2 are MNHNS and SASEGT. The V and J ends lost 3 bases and 6 bases, in that order; junction bases with no gene match: 17. The sequenced material came from peripheral blood. This TCR came from a human donor in a cohort sampled during active COVID-19. The chain is built from TRBV6-1 and TRBJ2-3; 8 positions match TRBD2. The CDR3 loop is CASSDSRGLAHRSDTQYF. CDR3 coding DNA: TGTGCCAGCAGTGATTCCCGAGGACTAGCCCACCGGTCCGATACGCAGTATTTT.